Listed here are 18 T cell receptor beta chains from one sample, sequenced in a study of T cells in Graves' hyperthyroidism and ophthalmopathy. Amplification of TCR beta CDR3 regions was performed using RNA transcripts as template. Researchers ran a first-round RT-PCR on the TCR CDR3 using the HTBI primer set. One entry per CDR3 protein results from TCRdb running MiXCR on the multiplex PCR reads. The table lists about 520,000 distinct CDR3 sequences, 24% of them singletons. Sample: blood. The receptors were sampled from a woman younger than 45 with Graves' ophthalmopathy.

The chain carries TRBV10-1 and TRBJ1-3; D is uncertain. The V end lost 6 bases, the J end lost 0 bases, and 15 bases lay between the germline ends. Per the germline V gene, CDR1 is WNHNN and CDR2 is SYGVQD (reference sequence). CDR3 length: 16 amino acids. CDR3 sequence reads: CASSPGPASSGNTIYF. In DNA, the CDR3 is TGCGCCAGCAGCCCCGGACCGGCCTCCTCTGGAAACACCATATATTTT.

At least ten counts were recorded for this clonotype. The chain combines TRBV2 with TRBJ1-2; no clear D gene. V was shortened by 7 bases and J by 3 bases, with 18 bases between the two germline ends. The CDR3 has 15 residues. From germline, CDR1 is SNHLY and CDR2 FYNNEI. DNA for the CDR3: TGTGCCAGCAACCTATTGGGGTTCACTGACTATGGCTACACCTTC. Protein: CASNLLGFTDYGYTF.

The rearrangement uses TRBV20-1 and TRBJ2-3, with D possibly being TRBD2 (5 bases). This CDR3 spans 12 amino acids. Germline V gene lookup returns CDR1 DFQATT and CDR2 SNEGSKA (reference sequence). V was pared by 7 bases and J by 1 base, with 9 bases between. The CDR3 protein is CSVPAGTDTQYF. The CDR3 DNA is TGCAGTGTCCCAGCGGGCACAGATACGCAGTATTTT.

V usage is TRBV28 and J usage is TRBJ1-5; D gene unclear. The ends were cut back, 7 bases at V and 0 bases at J, with 10 bases in the middle. The germline V gene has CDR1 MDHEN and CDR2 SYDVKM. The CDR3 runs 14 residues. As DNA, the CDR3 is TGTGCCAGCAACCTGGGATATAGCAATCAGCCCCAGCATTTT. It encodes CASNLGYSNQPQHF.

This clonotype has a count of ten or more. The CDR3 bases are TGCGCCAGCAGCGTAGGATACGTGCAGAAAGAAGCTTTCTTT. As protein: CASSVGYVQKEAFF. V is TRBV5-1 and J is TRBJ1-1; D not certain. This CDR3 is built from 14 residues. CDR1 and CDR2 from the germline V gene are SGHRS and YFSETQ. V lost 4 bases, J lost 8 bases, and 18 bases lay in between.

The chain links TRBV15 to TRBJ1-2, with D perhaps TRBD1 (5 bases). Germline V gives CDR1 LNHNV, CDR2 YYDKDF (reference sequence). The CDR3 loop spans 13 amino acids. V was cut by 2 bases and J by 3 bases, with 7 bases left in between. The CDR3 DNA follows: TGTGCCACCAGCAGACAGGGACACTATGGCTACACCTTC. This codes for CATSRQGHYGYTF. Full variable domain (missing parts from reference TRBV15 and TRBJ1-2): DAMVIQNPRYQVTQFGKPVTLSCSQTLNHNVMYWYQQKSSQAPKLLFHYYDKDFNNEADTPDNFQSRRPNTSFCFLDIRSPGLGDTAMYLCATSRQGHYGYTFGSGTRLTVV.

The chain links TRBV13 to TRBJ2-7; D is uncertain. With 1 base removed from V and 2 bases from J, the gap between germline ends came to 12 bases. The CDR3 extends over 15 amino acids. The germline CDR1 and CDR2 sequences are PRHDT and FYEKMQ (reference sequence). This CDR3 is CASSLVSIHPYEQYF. CDR3 DNA: TGTGCCAGCAGCTTAGTATCGATACACCCCTACGAGCAGTACTTC. The variable domain in full, with the rest retrieved from reference TRBV13 and TRBJ2-7, is AAGVIQSPRHLIKEKRETATLKCYPIPRHDTVYWYQQGPGQDPQFLISFYEKMQSDKGSIPDRFSAQQFSDYHSELNMSSLELGDSALYFCASSLVSIHPYEQYFGPGTRLTVT.

This clonotype came up many times. This chain uses TRBV5-1 with TRBJ1-1; D ambiguous. Germline V gene data show CDR1 as SGHRS and CDR2 as YFSETQ. There are 14 residues in the CDR3. The germline V and J ends were trimmed by 4 bases and 4 bases, with 14 bases remaining between them. The CDR3 here is CASSALTLGTEAFF. In nucleotides, the CDR3 is TGCGCCAGCAGCGCCTTAACTCTCGGCACTGAAGCTTTCTTT.

The gene calls are TRBV6-5 and TRBJ2-2; a weak D match, TRBD1 (5 bases). Germline V gives CDR1 MNHEY, CDR2 SVGAGI. The V and J ends lost 6 bases and 4 bases respectively, with 9 bases between them. The CDR3 extends over 13 amino acids. The CDR3 region is CASRRQLTGELFF. CDR3 coding DNA: TGTGCCAGCAGGAGACAGCTCACCGGGGAGCTGTTTTTT.

The chain uses TRBV15 and TRBJ2-7; D remains unclear. V was trimmed by 2 bases and J by 1 base, leaving 6 bases between them. The CDR3 contains 13 residues. Germline V CDR1 and CDR2: LNHNV, YYDKDF (reference sequence). CDR3: CATSRSPSYEQYF. The CDR3 nucleotides are TGTGCCACCAGCAGATCCCCGTCCTACGAGCAGTACTTC.

V gene TRBV12-3 or TRBV12-4 combines with J gene TRBJ2-5; D gene ambiguous. Trimming took 7 bases from V and 0 from J, leaving 9 bases between them. The CDR3 runs to 13 residues. The CDR3 DNA sequence: TGTGCCAGCACCCGACCTAACCAAGAGACCCAGTACTTC. Protein sequence: CASTRPNQETQYF.

The chain carries TRBV11-2 and TRBJ2-7, with 8 bases fitting TRBD2. Per germline, CDR1 SGHAT and CDR2 FQNNGV. CDR3 length: 17 amino acids. The V segment lost 0 bases and the J segment 0 bases; nucleotides outside the gene matches: 7. CDR3 nucleotide sequence: TGTGCCAGCAGCTTAGATCCAGAGCGGGAGAGCTCCTACGAGCAGTACTTC. Amino acid sequence: CASSLDPERESSYEQYF.

Points on this clonotype: The CDR3 ends on some other residue instead of the conserved phenylalanine or tryptophan, so this is likely a read error. The chain joins TRBV11-3 to TRBJ2-2, with D hard to call. The CDR3 has 14 residues. Germline V lookup: CDR1 SGHNT, CDR2 YENEEA. Trimming stripped 5 bases from V and 3 bases from J, with 10 bases between. The CDR3 loop reads CASSPDHDTGELFY. The CDR3, as DNA: TGTGCCAGCAGCCCGGACCACGACACCGGGGAGCTGTTTTAT.

Turning to this clonotype: This could be a read error, since a much larger clone is one nucleotide away. The chain employs TRBV7-8 and TRBJ1-5, with TRBD1 as a possible D gene (5 bases). CDR1 is SGHVS, CDR2 FQNEAQ, per germline. V gave up 10 bases and J gave up 11 bases, with 12 bases separating them. The CDR3 extends over 10 amino acids. The CDR3 nucleotides read TGTGCCACCACGGGGGGGGCCCAGCATTTT. Amino acid sequence: CATTGGAQHF.

Only a few counts were recorded for this clonotype. The chain recombines TRBV19 with TRBJ2-3; 11 nucleotides line up with TRBD2. The length of the CDR3 is 18 residues. The junction had 13 bases not matched to a gene; V was cut back by 3 bases and J by 5 bases. Germline V gene data show CDR1 as LNHDA and CDR2 as SQIVND (reference sequence). CDR3 in amino acids: CASSMEGKKLAGVDTQYF. The CDR3, as DNA: TGTGCCAGTAGTATGGAGGGGAAGAAACTAGCGGGGGTAGATACGCAGTATTTT.

This clonotype was seen ten or more times. The chain carries TRBV15 and TRBJ1-3; D remains ambiguous. There are 12 residues in the CDR3. In germline, CDR1 is LNHNV, CDR2 YYDKDF (reference sequence). V lost 4 bases and J lost 4, with 5 bases in between. The CDR3 DNA reads TGTGCCACCAGCAACAGAGGAAACACCATATATTTT. Protein sequence: CATSNRGNTIYF.

This clonotype was counted ten times or more. This sequence joins TRBV27 and TRBJ2-7; TRBD1 agrees at 7 bases. Germline values: CDR1 MNHEY, CDR2 SMNVEV (reference sequence). With 6 bases clipped from V and 4 bases from J, the junction kept 9 bases outside the gene matches. CDR3 length: 14 amino acids. The CDR3 region has the DNA TGTGCCAGCAGATCTACAGGGGAGTCATACGAGCAGTACTTC. Translating it yields CASRSTGESYEQYF.

This clonotype was found many times. The V gene is TRBV6-2 or TRBV6-3, the J gene TRBJ1-1; 7 bases map to TRBD1. J lost 4 bases, V lost 8 bases, and 13 bases had no gene match. This CDR3 contains 15 residues. In germline, CDR1 is MNHEY, CDR2 SVGEGT. The CDR3 nucleotides are TGTGCCAGCCTACGGGACAGCATCATTGGCACTGAAGCTTTCTTT. Translated, it gives CASLRDSIIGTEAFF.